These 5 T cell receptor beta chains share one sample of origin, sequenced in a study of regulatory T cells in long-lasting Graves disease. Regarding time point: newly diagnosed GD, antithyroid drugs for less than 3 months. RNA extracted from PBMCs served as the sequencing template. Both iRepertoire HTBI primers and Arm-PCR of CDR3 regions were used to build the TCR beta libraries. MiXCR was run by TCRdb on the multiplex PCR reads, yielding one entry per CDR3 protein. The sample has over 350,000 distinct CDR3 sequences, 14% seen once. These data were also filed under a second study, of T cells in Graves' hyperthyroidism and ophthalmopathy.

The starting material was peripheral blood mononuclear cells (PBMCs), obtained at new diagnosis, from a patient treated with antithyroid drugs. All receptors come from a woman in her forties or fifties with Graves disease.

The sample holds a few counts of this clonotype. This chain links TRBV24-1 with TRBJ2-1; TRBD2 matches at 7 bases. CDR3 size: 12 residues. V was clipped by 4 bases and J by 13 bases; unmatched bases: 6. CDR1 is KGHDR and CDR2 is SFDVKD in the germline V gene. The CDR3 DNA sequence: TGTGCCACCAGTGAACCGGGACTAATTCAGTTCTTC. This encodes CATSEPGLIQFF.

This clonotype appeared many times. CDR3 DNA: TGTGCCAGCAGCTTACCTAGGACTAGCTGGAATGAGCAGTTCTTC. Translation: CASSLPRTSWNEQFF. V and J are TRBV5-4 and TRBJ2-1, with 8 bases aligning to TRBD2. The V segment lost 2 bases and the J segment 7 bases; nucleotides outside the gene matches: 8. CDR1 is SGHNT and CDR2 is YYREEE in the germline V gene (reference sequence). This CDR3 is built from 15 residues.

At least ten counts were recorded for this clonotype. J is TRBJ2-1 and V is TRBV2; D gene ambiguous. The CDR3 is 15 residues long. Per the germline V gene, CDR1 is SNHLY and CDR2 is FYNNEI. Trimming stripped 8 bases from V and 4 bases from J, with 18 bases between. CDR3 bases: TGTGCCAGCCGGACCGAAACTATTAATTACAATGAGCAGTTCTTC. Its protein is CASRTETINYNEQFF.

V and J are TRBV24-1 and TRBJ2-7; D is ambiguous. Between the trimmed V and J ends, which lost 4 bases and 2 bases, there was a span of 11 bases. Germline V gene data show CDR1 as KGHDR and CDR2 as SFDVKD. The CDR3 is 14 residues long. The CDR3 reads CATSDTARTYEQYF. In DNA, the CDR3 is TGTGCCACCAGTGACACGGCCAGGACCTACGAGCAGTACTTC.

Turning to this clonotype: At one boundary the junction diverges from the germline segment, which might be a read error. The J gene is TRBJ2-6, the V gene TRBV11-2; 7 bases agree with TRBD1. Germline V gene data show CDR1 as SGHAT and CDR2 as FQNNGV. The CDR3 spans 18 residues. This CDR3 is CAGSSSFNRGGGANVLTF. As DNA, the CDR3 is TGTGCCGGCAGCTCGAGCTTTAACAGGGGCGGAGGGGCCAACGTCCTGACTTTC.